The rows below give T cell receptor beta chains drawn from one sample of a study of a mutant IDH1 vaccine in newly diagnosed glioma. Their antigens are not known. The assay was immunoSEQ multiplex PCR, and TCRdb's table has in-frame clones only and misses some. The sample gives tens of thousands of clones, 75% to 85% of which show up once; approximately 23% is in the top ten. The material was PBMCs, obtained from a glioma patient whose treatment included an IDH1 peptide vaccine. The origin of the receptors is a man younger than 40 with glioma. Each CDR3 is given with its conserved first and last residue. The D gene is left open where the match is weak. Clone size appears in some rows only: once, few, many, or a class for an expanded clone.

j_gene | v_gene | d_gene | abundance | CDR3aa | CDR3nt
TRBJ1-1 | TRBV2 | NA | few | CASPPRTEAFF | TGTGCCAGCCCTCCGAGGACTGAAGCTTTCTTT
TRBJ2-7 | TRBV13 | NA | NA | CASSLEVGNRYEQYF | TGTGCCAGCAGCTTAGAGGTCGGGAATAGATACGAGCAGTACTTC
TRBJ2-4 | TRBV10-3 | NA | NA | CAISEGGGKNIQYF | TGTGCCATCAGTGAAGGAGGGGGCAAAAACATTCAGTACTTC
TRBJ2-2 | TRBV2 | NA | few | CASSLTGNTGELFF | TGTGCCAGCAGCTTGACAGGGAACACCGGGGAGCTGTTTTTT
TRBJ1-2 | TRBV15 | TRBD1 | NA | CATSRDRNYGYTF | TGTGCCACCAGCAGGGACAGGAACTATGGCTACACCTTC
TRBJ2-3 | TRBV25-1 | NA | NA | CASSAFAEDTQYF | TGTGCCAGCAGTGCCTTTGCCGAGGATACGCAGTATTTT
TRBJ2-7 | TRBV9 | NA | once | CASSVDGSGSYEQYF | TGTGCCAGCAGCGTAGATGGCAGTGGTTCCTACGAGCAGTACTTC
TRBJ2-2 | TRBV10-2 | TRBD2 | NA | CASHWGGGAGGELFF | TGCGCCAGTCATTGGGGCGGGGGGGCCGGCGGGGAGCTGTTTTTT
TRBJ2-5 | TRBV10-3 | TRBD2 | NA | CAISDTSGGYQETQYF | TGTGCCATCAGTGACACTAGCGGGGGTTACCAAGAGACCCAGTACTTC
TRBJ2-2 | TRBV29-1 | NA | NA | CSVETNTGELFF | TGCAGCGTGGAGACGAACACCGGGGAGCTGTTTTTT
TRBJ1-5 | TRBV11-2 | TRBD1 | NA | CASSLDQGAGGLGNQPQHF | TGTGCCAGCAGCTTAGATCAGGGGGCAGGGGGCTTAGGCAATCAGCCCCAGCATTTT
TRBJ1-3 | TRBV29-1 | NA | once | CSVQPESSGNTIYF | TGCAGCGTTCAGCCCGAAAGCTCTGGAAACACCATATATTTT
TRBJ2-1 | TRBV30 | NA | NA | CAWSADSSGQFF | TGTGCCTGGAGTGCGGACAGTTCTGGGCAGTTCTTC
TRBJ1-1 | TRBV6-5 | NA | NA | CASSAPGGEAFF | TGTGCCAGCAGTGCCCCCGGGGGTGAAGCTTTCTTT
TRBJ2-3 | TRBV7-2 | NA | once | CASGGGRADTQYF | TGTGCCAGTGGAGGGGGCCGGGCAGATACGCAGTATTTT
TRBJ2-2 | TRBV19 | NA | NA | CASSMPRGVAWWTGELFF | TGTGCCAGTAGTATGCCCAGGGGGGTGGCCTGGTGGACCGGGGAGCTGTTTTTT
TRBJ2-7 | TRBV30 | NA | once | CAWNRDTGSYEQYF | TGTGCCTGGAACCGGGACACAGGATCCTACGAGCAGTACTTC
TRBJ2-1 | TRBV15 | NA | NA | CATSRGGTDNEQFF | TGTGCCACCAGCAGGGGCGGGACCGACAATGAGCAGTTCTTC
TRBJ2-6 | TRBV29-1 | NA | NA | CSVAKDIDSGANVLTF | TGCAGCGTTGCCAAGGACATCGACTCTGGGGCCAACGTCCTGACTTTC
TRBJ1-3 | TRBV6-6 | NA | NA | CASSYSFGNTIYF | TGTGCCAGCAGTTACTCGTTCGGAAACACCATATATTTT
TRBJ1-1 | TRBV27 | NA | medium-sized | CASSYLHRADPMNTEAFF | TGTGCCAGCAGTTATCTCCACAGGGCCGACCCTATGAACACTGAAGCTTTCTTT
TRBJ1-6 | TRBV7-8 | NA | NA | CASSLVQGSLESPLHF | TGTGCCAGCAGCTTAGTGCAGGGGAGTTTAGAGTCACCCCTCCACTTT
TRBJ1-5 | TRBV4-1 | NA | NA | CASSFSGGAGQPQHF | TGCGCCAGCAGCTTCTCCGGGGGCGCGGGTCAGCCCCAGCATTTT
TRBJ2-7 | TRBV4-3 | NA | NA | CASSQEAQGNSYEQYF | TGCGCCAGCAGCCAAGAGGCACAGGGAAACTCCTACGAGCAGTACTTC
TRBJ2-3 | TRBV15 | TRBD1 | NA | CATSMGQGDTDTQYF | TGTGCCACCAGCATGGGACAGGGGGACACAGATACGCAGTATTTT
TRBJ2-7 | TRBV7-9 | TRBD2 | few | CASSYGRPYEQYF | TGTGCCAGCAGCTACGGGAGGCCCTACGAGCAGTACTTC
TRBJ1-1 | TRBV29-1 | NA | NA | CSVSWTVNTEAFF | TGCAGCGTTTCCTGGACAGTGAACACTGAAGCTTTCTTT
TRBJ1-2 | TRBV10-3 | TRBD1 | NA | CAININRGNYGYTF | TGTGCCATCAATATCAACAGGGGTAACTATGGCTACACCTTC
TRBJ2-5 | TRBV7-2 | TRBD1 | NA | CASSLRQGQETQYF | TGTGCCAGCAGCCTGCGACAGGGTCAAGAGACCCAGTACTTC
TRBJ1-2 | TRBV5-8 | NA | NA | CASSQVGAALYYGYTF | TGTGCCAGCAGCCAGGTGGGGGCCGCCCTCTACTATGGCTACACCTTC
TRBJ2-3 | TRBV7-9 | NA | NA | CASSSNIAKTRADTQYF | TGTGCCAGCAGCTCAAATATAGCGAAGACTCGTGCAGATACGCAGTATTTT